This paragraph covers one TCR beta chain sequence. Germline CDR1 is WNHNN and CDR2 is SYGVQD (reference sequence). V shed 2 bases, J shed 5 bases, and the junction held 10 bases outside the gene matches. CDR3 length equals 17 residues. Original data processing: Amplification from reference gene primers served as the basis for estimated nucleated cell counts. The data were produced by immunoSEQ multiplex PCR, yet TCRdb's version contains in-frame clones alone and is incomplete. V, J and clone size are taken as reported in that table, and D and trimming were inferred from the DNA itself. The table has about 210,000 clones, 70% to 90% seen once. These data belong to a study of blood T cell repertoires in COVID-19.

The rearrangement links TRBV10-1 to TRBJ2-3; TRBD2 agrees at 10 bases. This TCR came from a woman aged 45-65 years with active or convalescent COVID-19. Sequenced: peripheral blood. The CDR3 region is CASSEGPQRGGRDTQYF. Here the CDR3 DNA reads TGCGCCAGCAGTGAGGGCCCCCAGCGGGGGGGCCGAGATACGCAGTATTTT.